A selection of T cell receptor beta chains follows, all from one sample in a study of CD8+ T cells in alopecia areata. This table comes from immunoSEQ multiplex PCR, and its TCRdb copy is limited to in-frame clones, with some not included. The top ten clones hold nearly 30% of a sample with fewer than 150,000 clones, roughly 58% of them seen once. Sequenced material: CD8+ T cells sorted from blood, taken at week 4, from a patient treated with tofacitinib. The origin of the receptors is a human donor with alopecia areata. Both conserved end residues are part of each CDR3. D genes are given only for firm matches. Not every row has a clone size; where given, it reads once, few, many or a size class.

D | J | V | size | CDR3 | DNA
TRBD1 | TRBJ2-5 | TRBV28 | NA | CASSSPRTGEETQYF | TGTGCCAGCAGTTCCCCTCGGACAGGGGAAGAGACCCAGTACTTC
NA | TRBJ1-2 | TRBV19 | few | CASSIGEASGDYGYTF | TGTGCCAGTAGTATAGGGGAGGCGAGCGGCGACTATGGCTACACCTTC
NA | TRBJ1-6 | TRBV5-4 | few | CASSTSGPTLGGSPLHF | TGTGCCAGCAGTACTTCCGGTCCTACGTTAGGGGGTTCACCCCTCCACTTT
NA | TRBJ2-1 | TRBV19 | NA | CASSESPEQFF | TGTGCCAGTTCGGAGAGTCCTGAGCAGTTCTTC
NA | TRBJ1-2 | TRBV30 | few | CAWTAPLYGYTF | TGTGCCTGGACCGCCCCACTCTATGGCTACACCTTC
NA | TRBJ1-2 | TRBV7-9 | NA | CASSGWDRPNYGYTF | TGTGCCAGCAGCGGATGGGACCGCCCTAACTATGGCTACACCTTC
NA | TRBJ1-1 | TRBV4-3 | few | CASSQDTDTEAFF | TGCGCCAGCAGCCAAGATACCGACACTGAAGCTTTCTTT
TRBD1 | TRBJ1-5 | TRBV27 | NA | CASGTGGGDQPQHF | TGTGCCAGCGGGACAGGGGGCGGCGATCAGCCCCAGCATTTT
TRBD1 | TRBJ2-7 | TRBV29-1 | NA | CSVESDREAYEQYF | TGCAGCGTCGAATCGGACAGGGAGGCCTACGAGCAGTACTTC
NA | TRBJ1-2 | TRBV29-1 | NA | CSVEGTVLNYGYTF | TGCAGCGTTGAAGGGACCGTTCTCAACTATGGCTACACCTTC
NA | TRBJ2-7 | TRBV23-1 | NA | CASSHPPSPGREQYF | TGCGCCAGCAGTCACCCCCCCTCGCCCGGACGAGAGCAGTACTTC
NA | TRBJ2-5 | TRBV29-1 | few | CSVEIQGGRETQYF | TGCAGCGTTGAGATACAGGGGGGGCGAGAGACCCAGTACTTC
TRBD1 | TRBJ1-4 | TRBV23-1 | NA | CASSQGTGGEKLFF | TGCGCCAGCAGTCAAGGGACAGGAGGCGAAAAACTGTTTTTT
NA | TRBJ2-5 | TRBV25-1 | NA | CASSDLEKETQYF | TGTGCCAGCAGTGATCTGGAAAAAGAGACCCAGTACTTC
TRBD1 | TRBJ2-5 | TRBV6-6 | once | CASSRWTGQETQYF | TGTGCCAGCAGTCGCTGGACAGGCCAAGAGACCCAGTACTTC
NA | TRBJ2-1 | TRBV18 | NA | CASSPDRTNNEQFF | TGTGCCAGCTCACCGGACAGAACGAACAATGAGCAGTTCTTC
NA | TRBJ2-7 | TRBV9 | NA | CASSVGGGTYEQYF | TGTGCCAGCAGCGTAGGAGGGGGGACCTACGAGCAGTACTTC
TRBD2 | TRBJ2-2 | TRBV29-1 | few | CSVEIRSSGGTGELFF | TGCAGCGTTGAAATCCGGAGTAGCGGGGGGACCGGGGAGCTGTTTTTT
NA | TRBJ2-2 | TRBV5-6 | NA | CASTHQGSGELFF | TGTGCCAGCACTCACCAGGGATCCGGGGAGCTGTTTTTT
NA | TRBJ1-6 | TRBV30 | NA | CAWSVAVGDSPLHF | TGTGCCTGGAGTGTAGCGGTGGGGGATTCACCCCTCCACTTT
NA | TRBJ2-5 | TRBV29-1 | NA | CSVRGGSTETQYF | TGCAGCGTTCGAGGGGGGAGTACTGAGACCCAGTACTTC
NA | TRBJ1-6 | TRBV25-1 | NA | CASRKAESSPLHF | TGTGCCAGCAGGAAGGCGGAGAGTTCACCCCTCCACTTT
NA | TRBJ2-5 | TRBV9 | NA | CASSSSGDNLGETQYF | TGTGCCAGCAGCTCTTCCGGGGACAACCTCGGCGAGACCCAGTACTTC
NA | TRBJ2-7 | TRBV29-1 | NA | CSAVQGYEQYF | TGCAGCGCTGTACAGGGATACGAGCAGTACTTC
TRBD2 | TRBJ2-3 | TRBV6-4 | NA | CRLERLAESDTQYF | TGTCGACTAGAGCGCCTAGCGGAGTCAGATACGCAGTATTTT
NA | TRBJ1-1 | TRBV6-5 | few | CASSSMGQAFF | TGTGCCAGCAGCAGCATGGGCCAAGCTTTCTTT
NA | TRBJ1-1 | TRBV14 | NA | CASSPPRQRGTEAFF | TGTGCCAGCAGCCCCCCCCGACAGAGAGGCACTGAAGCTTTCTTT
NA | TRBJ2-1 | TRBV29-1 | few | CSVRGMVNEQFF | TGCAGCGTTCGAGGGATGGTCAATGAGCAGTTCTTC
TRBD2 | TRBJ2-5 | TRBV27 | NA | CASSSETSPGTQYF | TGTGCCAGCAGTTCCGAGACTAGCCCAGGGACCCAGTACTTC
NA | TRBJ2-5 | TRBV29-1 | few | CSGNRVGETQYF | TGCAGCGGTAACAGGGTCGGGGAGACCCAGTACTTC
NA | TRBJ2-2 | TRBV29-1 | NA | CSVDGGVSGELFF | TGCAGCGTTGACGGAGGGGTGTCCGGGGAGCTGTTTTTT
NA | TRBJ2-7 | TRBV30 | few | CACEQDDRYEQYF | TGTGCCTGTGAGCAGGATGATCGGTACGAGCAGTACTTC
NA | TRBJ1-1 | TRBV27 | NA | CASSSEWMGDTEAFF | TGTGCCTCCTCTTCGGAGTGGATGGGTGACACTGAAGCTTTCTTT
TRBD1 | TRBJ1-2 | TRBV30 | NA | CAWSGGGSYGYTF | TGTGCCTGGAGCGGAGGGGGCTCCTATGGCTACACCTTC
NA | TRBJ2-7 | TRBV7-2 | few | CASSLGPGSEQYF | TGTGCCAGCAGCTTAGGTCCCGGGTCCGAGCAGTACTTC
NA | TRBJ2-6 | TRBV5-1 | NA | CASSLGAGSGANVLTF | TGCGCCAGCAGCTTGGGGGCCGGCTCTGGGGCCAACGTCCTGACTTTC
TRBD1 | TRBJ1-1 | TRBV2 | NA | CATAGEDRGQSEAFF | TGTGCCACCGCCGGAGAGGACAGGGGGCAGTCTGAAGCTTTCTTT
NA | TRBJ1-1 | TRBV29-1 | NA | CSVVPRFTEAFF | TGCAGCGTTGTGCCCCGATTCACTGAAGCTTTCTTT
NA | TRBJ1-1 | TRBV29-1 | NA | CSVDRWDTEAFF | TGCAGCGTTGACAGATGGGACACTGAAGCTTTCTTT
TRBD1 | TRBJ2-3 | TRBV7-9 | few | CASSFPTGGKGTDTQYF | TGTGCCAGCAGCTTCCCCACAGGGGGAAAAGGCACAGATACGCAGTATTTT
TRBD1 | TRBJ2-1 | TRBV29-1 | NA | CSHLVGQNEQFF | TGCAGCCACCTTGTGGGACAGAATGAGCAGTTCTTC
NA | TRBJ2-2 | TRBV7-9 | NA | CASSYPPAGLLLTGELFF | TGTGCCAGCAGCTACCCTCCTGCGGGTCTACTCCTCACCGGGGAGCTGTTTTTT
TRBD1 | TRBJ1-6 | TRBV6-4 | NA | CASSDSSRGETPLHF | TGTGCCAGCAGTGACTCGAGCAGGGGGGAAACACCCCTCCACTTT
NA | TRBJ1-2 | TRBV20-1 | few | CSAKSYGYTF | TGCAGTGCAAAGAGCTATGGCTACACCTTC
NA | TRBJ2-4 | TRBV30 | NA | CAWGIAKNIQYF | TGTGCCTGGGGTATAGCCAAAAACATTCAGTACTTC
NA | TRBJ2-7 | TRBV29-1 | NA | CSVEDPGSGEQYF | TGCAGCGTTGAAGATCCGGGGTCTGGGGAGCAGTACTTC
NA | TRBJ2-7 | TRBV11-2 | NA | CASSLGGGIYEQYF | TGTGCCAGCAGCTTAGGTGGGGGGATATACGAGCAGTACTTC
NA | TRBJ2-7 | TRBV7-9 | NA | CASSLASWEQYF | TGTGCCAGCAGCTTAGCGTCTTGGGAGCAGTACTTC
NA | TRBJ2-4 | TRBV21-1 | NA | CASSNRDRRIRTKNIQYF | TGTGCCAGCAGCAACCGGGACAGGAGGATACGGACCAAAAACATTCAGTACTTC
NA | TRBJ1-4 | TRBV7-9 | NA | CASSPPGSEKLFF | TGTGCCAGCAGCCCCCCAGGGTCTGAAAAACTGTTTTTT
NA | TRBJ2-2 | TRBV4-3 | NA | CASSPDSSNTGELFF | TGCGCCAGCAGCCCGGACTCGTCGAACACCGGGGAGCTGTTTTTT